The rows below give T cell receptor beta chains drawn from one sample of a study of T cell changes during pregnancy in multiple sclerosis. Sequencing used immunoSEQ multiplex PCR; TCRdb keeps in-frame clones, though not all of them. The sample holds about 28,000 clones, 92% seen once. Sequencing used peripheral blood, obtained in the first trimester of pregnancy. The receptors were gathered from a female donor in good health, enrolled as a control in a pregnancy study. The CDR3 runs from the conserved cysteine through the conserved F or W. A D gene is named only where the DNA matches it firmly. Size is stated for part of the rows, as once, few or many counts, or as a class when the clone is expanded.

TRBJ1-5	TRBV10-3	NA	NA	CAISDPGHPSNQPQHF	TGTGCCATCAGTGACCCGGGACACCCTAGCAATCAGCCCCAGCATTTT
TRBJ2-3	TRBV5-1	NA	NA	CASSFGRGADTQYF	TGCGCCAGCAGCTTCGGAAGGGGCGCAGATACGCAGTATTTT
TRBJ2-7	TRBV30	TRBD2	NA	CAWSTGGSGEQYF	TGTGCCTGGAGTACTGGCGGGAGTGGCGAGCAGTACTTC
TRBJ2-7	TRBV2	NA	NA	CASSVPTGGFYEQYF	TGTGCCAGCAGTGTCCCGACAGGCGGCTTCTACGAGCAGTACTTC
TRBJ2-2	TRBV4-3	TRBD2	NA	CASSQDSSGGVEELFF	TGCGCCAGCAGCCAAGACTCAAGTGGGGGGGTCGAGGAGCTGTTTTTT
TRBJ1-1	TRBV9	TRBD1	once	CASSQSTGQGMTEAFF	TGTGCCAGCAGCCAGAGTACGGGACAGGGAATGACTGAAGCTTTCTTT
TRBJ2-7	TRBV5-6	TRBD2	few	CASSLTSGGGENF	TGTGCCAGCAGCTTGACTAGCGGAGGGGGGGAGAACTTC
TRBJ2-7	TRBV5-1	NA	NA	CASSLESSRRQREQYF	TGCGCCAGCAGCTTGGAGTCTAGCCGGCGCCAGCGGGAGCAGTACTTC
TRBJ1-6	TRBV11-2	NA	NA	CASSPPGSYNSPLHF	TGTGCCAGCAGCCCCCCGGGCTCCTATAATTCACCCCTCCACTTT
TRBJ1-1	TRBV14	NA	NA	CASSQDITRAFF	TGTGCCAGCAGCCAAGATATTACTCGGGCTTTCTTT
TRBJ1-5	TRBV2	NA	few	CASSGRGRSNQPQHF	TGTGCCAGCAGTGGGAGGGGTAGGAGCAATCAGCCCCAGCATTTT